The 14 T cell receptor beta chains below were found in one sample sequenced in a study of PD-1 blockade in classical Hodgkin lymphoma. The time point: cycle 4 day 1 (C4D1), after about 6 weeks of nivolumab. Autologous stem cell transplantation was followed by relapse in every patient, and brentuximab vedotin exposure varied. The table came from immunoSEQ multiplex PCR; TCRdb's copy has only in-frame clones and leaves some out. The sample has approximately 22,000 clones; 60% to 80% are singletons. The source material was peripheral blood mononuclear cells (PBMCs), sampled before the fourth cycle of nivolumab. The receptors stem from a human donor with classical Hodgkin lymphoma.

This clone showed up just a few times. The V gene is TRBV27, the J gene TRBJ1-4; weak D call: TRBD1 (5 bases). Germline loops: CDR1 MNHEY, CDR2 SMNVEV (reference sequence). The CDR3 runs to 16 residues. Deletions cut 1 base from V and 8 bases from J, with 17 bases between. CDR3 sequence (DNA): TGTGCCAGCAGTTTATTCGGCTACCAGGGCTCGGAAAAACTGTTTTTT. Translated: CASSLFGYQGSEKLFF.

This clone showed up just a few times. The chain has TRBV11-2 and TRBJ2-4; 7 bases match TRBD1. Trimming took 4 bases from V and 0 from J; bases not matched to a gene: 12. The CDR3 extends over 18 amino acids. The V gene's germline CDR1 is SGHAT and CDR2 FQNNGV. This CDR3 reads CASSSTPTGRIAKNIQYF. For the CDR3, the DNA is TGTGCCAGCAGCTCAACCCCGACAGGGCGGATAGCCAAAAACATTCAGTACTTC.

CDR3 in amino acids: CASSPPDRGRFLSGNTIYF. CDR3 nucleotide sequence: TGTGCCAGCTCACCACCGGACAGGGGGCGATTCTTATCTGGAAACACCATATATTTT. J is TRBJ1-3 and V is TRBV18, with 11 bases identical to TRBD1. The V gene end was trimmed by 0 bases and the J gene end by 1 base; junction bases not matched to a gene: 8. The CDR3 is 19 residues long. Per germline, CDR1 KGHSH and CDR2 LQKENI.

This clone was picked up one time. The chain couples TRBV21-1 to TRBJ1-5. TRBV21-1 is a recognized pseudogene. This CDR3 has 14 amino acids. The CDR3 region is CASSKYGESQPQHF. CDR3 coding DNA: TGTGCCAGCAGCAAGTACGGGGAGAGTCAGCCCCAGCATTTT.

V gene TRBV29-1 combines with J gene TRBJ1-1, with D possibly being TRBD1 (5 bases). The CDR3 runs 17 residues. CDR1 SQVTM and CDR2 ANQGSEA come from the germline V gene. Trimming cost V 7 bases and J 3 bases, with 27 bases left between them. The CDR3 region has the DNA TGCAGCGCGTTGAGGTGGGGAAGAGGGGAAGCGGACACTGAAGCTTTCTTT. Its translation: CSALRWGRGEADTEAFF.

This clone was recorded a few times. CDR3: CASNRDRGNSPLHF. The DNA of the CDR3 is TGTGCCAGTAACCGGGACAGGGGGAATTCACCCCTCCACTTT. The genes are TRBV25-1 and TRBJ1-6; 11 nucleotides line up with TRBD1. Losses at the gene ends were 9 bases for V and 7 bases for J; bases not matched to a gene: 5. The CDR3 has 14 amino acids. CDR1 MGHDK and CDR2 SYGVNS come from the germline V gene. Full variable domain (outside the CDR3, taken from reference TRBV25-1 and TRBJ1-6): EADIYQTPRYLVIGTGKKITLECSQTMGHDKMYWYQQDPGMELHLIHYSYGVNSTEKGDLSSESTVSRIRTEHFPLTLESARPSHTSQYLCASNRDRGNSPLHFGNGTRLTVT.

This chain links TRBV19 with TRBJ1-3, with D possibly matching TRBD1 (5 bases). Germline CDR1 is LNHDA and CDR2 is SQIVND (reference sequence). The V end lost 5 bases, the J end lost 4 bases, and 18 bases lay between the germline ends. This CDR3 is 16 amino acids long. The CDR3 loop is CASSPRLGGSGNTIYF. For the CDR3, the DNA is TGTGCCAGTAGTCCCCGTCTGGGGGGGTCAGGAAACACCATATATTTT.

CDR3 sequence reads: CATRRGRSYEQYF. CDR3 in DNA: TGTGCGACCAGGAGGGGGCGGTCCTACGAGCAGTACTTC. J is TRBJ2-7 and V is TRBV6-5, with D possibly TRBD1 on 7 matching bases. The germline gives CDR1 MNHEY, CDR2 SVGAGI. CDR3 length: 13 amino acids.

The chain has TRBV10-3 and TRBJ1-2; D uncertain. Trimming took off 6 bases at V and 5 bases at J, with 13 bases between the two ends. CDR3 length equals 13 residues. CDR1 is ENHRY, CDR2 SYGVKD, per germline. DNA of the CDR3: TGTGCCATCAGCGGCGCGATGAGGTATGGCTACACCTTC. Residues: CAISGAMRYGYTF.

This clone has just a few counts. The chain uses TRBV14 and TRBJ2-7; 8 bases map to TRBD1. Per the germline V gene, CDR1 is SGHDN and CDR2 is FVKESK. V lost 4 bases, J lost 2 bases, and 4 bases stayed unmatched. This CDR3 is built from 14 residues. This CDR3 is CASSRGQGPYEQYF. DNA for the CDR3: TGTGCCAGCAGCCGCGGACAGGGACCCTACGAGCAGTACTTC.

The chain recombines TRBV29-1 with TRBJ1-1, with D possibly matching TRBD1 (5 bases). The germline V and J ends were trimmed by 2 bases and 5 bases, with 15 bases remaining between them. Germline CDR1 reads SQVTM; CDR2 reads ANQGSEA. There are 14 residues in the CDR3. The CDR3 nucleotides are TGCAGCGTTGAATTGCGATTAGGGGTAACTGAAGCTTTCTTT. Amino acid sequence: CSVELRLGVTEAFF. The complete variable domain, with remaining parts taken from reference TRBV29-1 and TRBJ1-1, reads SAVISQKPSRDICQRGTSLTIQCQVDSQVTMMFWYRQQPGQSLTLIATANQGSEATYESGFVIDKFPISRPNLTFSTLTVSNMSPEDSSIYLCSVELRLGVTEAFFGQGTRLTVV.

This rearrangement joins TRBV10-3 to TRBJ1-6; no firm D call. The ends were cut back, 6 bases at V and 8 bases at J, with 11 bases in the middle. The CDR3 sequence is 13 residues long. Germline CDR1 is ENHRY and CDR2 is SYGVKD. CDR3 in DNA: TGTGCCATCAGGGCCACCCAGGATTCACCCCTCCACTTT. Amino acid sequence: CAIRATQDSPLHF.

The chain uses TRBV25-1 and TRBJ1-4, with TRBD1 as a possible D gene (5 bases). Germline CDR1 and CDR2: MGHDK and SYGVNS. The CDR3 spans 14 residues. V was cut by 1 base and J by 7 bases, with 10 bases left in between. For the CDR3, the DNA is TGTGCCAGCAGTGAATTTGGGGGGGGTGAAAAACTGTTTTTT. Translation: CASSEFGGGEKLFF.

In this sample, this clone turned up a few times. The CDR3 nucleotides read TGTGCCAGCAGGGTGAGGGCAACTAATGAAAAACTGTTTTTT. Translating it yields CASRVRATNEKLFF. This rearrangement joins TRBV6-4 to TRBJ1-4; no firm D call. This CDR3 contains 14 residues. Germline V CDR1 and CDR2: MRHNA, SNTAGT. The V gene lost 6 bases and the J gene lost 0 bases, with 8 bases spanning the gap.